The rows below give T cell receptor beta chains drawn from one sample of a study of metastatic and nonmetastatic thyroid tumors. TCRdb reprocessed the PCR reads via MiXCR. The sample yields about 5,000 clones, roughly 29% seen once. Sequenced material: adjacent normal tissue. These receptors were collected from a female donor with papillary thyroid cancer or a benign thyroid nodule (not recorded which). Some clones in this sample may be carry-over from other donors' samples. Both conserved end residues are part of each CDR3. A D gene is named only where the DNA matches it firmly. Clone size is stated in some rows and not others, as once, few, many or a class when expanded.

NA TRBJ2-7 NA TRBV12-3/TRBV12-4 TGTGGCAGCAGTTTTGGGCCACTTCAAAACGAGCAGAACTTC CGSSFGPLQNEQNF
NA TRBJ1-5 NA TRBV27 TGTGCCAGCAGTTTATTGGGCAGTCGGAATTTCAATCAGCCCCAGCATTTT CASSLLGSRNFNQPQHF
medium-sized TRBJ2-1 NA TRBV9 TGTGCCAGCAGCCCCAAAGGGGGGACTGAGGTCGATGAGCAGTTCTTC CASSPKGGTEVDEQFF
medium-sized TRBJ2-7 TRBD2 TRBV2 TGTGCCAGCAGTGAGGGACTAGCGGGAGGTACGAACTTC CASSEGLAGGTNF
medium-sized TRBJ1-2 NA TRBV6-1 TGTGCCAGCAGTCAGCACGGGTCGGGCAGGGGCTACACCTTC CASSQHGSGRGYTF
large TRBJ2-7 TRBD1 TRBV4-1 TGCGCCAGCAGCCTAGTAGGACAGGGAACCTACGAGCAGTACTTC CASSLVGQGTYEQYF
few TRBJ2-7 TRBD2 TRBV2 TGTGCCACTACTGGGGGGGGTCGATACGAGCAGTACTTC CATTGGGRYEQYF
medium-sized TRBJ2-1 NA TRBV9 TGTGCCAGCAGCCTACAGGGAAGCAACAATGAGCAGTTCTTC CASSLQGSNNEQFF
NA TRBJ2-5 TRBD1 TRBV15 TGTGCCACCAGCAGATCCCCAGGGGGCTGGGAGACCCAGTACTTC CATSRSPGGWETQYF
medium-sized TRBJ1-1 NA TRBV6-5 TGTGCCAGCAGTTACGGGGGAGCGAACACTGAAGCTTTCTTT CASSYGGANTEAFF
once TRBJ2-7 TRBD2 TRBV20-1 TGCAGTGCTAGAGACCGCGGGAGACCAGACTACGAGCAGTACTTC CSARDRGRPDYEQYF
medium-sized TRBJ2-1 TRBD2 TRBV19 TGTGCCAGTAGTAATCGCGGGAGGAGCGATGAGCAGTTCTTC CASSNRGRSDEQFF
once TRBJ2-3 TRBD2 TRBV7-9 TGTGCCGGGAATAGCGGGTCGTACACAGATACGCAGTATTTT CAGNSGSYTDTQYF
NA TRBJ2-2 TRBD2 TRBV11-2 TGTGCCAGCAGCTTAGGGAGAGGGACTAGTCGCCCGAACACCGGGGAGCTGTTTTTT CASSLGRGTSRPNTGELFF
few TRBJ2-1 TRBD1 TRBV28 TGTGCCAGCCTAGGGGACAGCCGCTCCTACAATGAGCAGTTCTTC CASLGDSRSYNEQFF
large TRBJ1-2 NA TRBV6-1 TGTGCCAGCAGTGATGGGGCTTTAAAGCCCTATGGCTACACCTTC CASSDGALKPYGYTF
NA TRBJ2-1 NA TRBV5-1 TGCGCCAGCAGCTCAATGAGCGGGCTCTCCTACAATGAGCAGTTCTTC CASSSMSGLSYNEQFF
medium-sized TRBJ2-4 TRBD1 TRBV28 TGTGCCAGCAGTGCGACAGGGGGCACAGCCAAAAACATTCAGTACTTC CASSATGGTAKNIQYF
medium-sized TRBJ2-1 TRBD1 TRBV6-8 TGTGCCAGCAGTTACTCGACAGGGGGCAATGAGCAGTTCTTC CASSYSTGGNEQFF
few TRBJ1-3 NA TRBV6-1 TGTGCCAGCAGTGGCACTTTGGGGTCTGGAAACACCATATATTTT CASSGTLGSGNTIYF
few TRBJ1-2 NA TRBV12-3/TRBV12-4 TGTGCCAGCAGTTTCCGTACTGGTACAGGGCCCCGCTATGGCTACACCTTC CASSFRTGTGPRYGYTF
few TRBJ1-1 NA TRBV6-6 TGTGCCAGCAGTTACTCGGCAGGGGTGACTGAAGCTTTCTTT CASSYSAGVTEAFF
few TRBJ2-7 NA TRBV12-3/TRBV12-4 TGTGCCAGCATCGACGGGATGTACGAGCAGTACTTC CASIDGMYEQYF
NA TRBJ2-1 TRBD2 TRBV7-8 TGTGCCAGCAGCTTAGTAGGACTAGCGGGAGACTACAATGAGCAGTTCTTC CASSLVGLAGDYNEQFF
NA TRBJ2-7 NA TRBV13 TGTGCCAGCAGCACATTAGGTTCCTCGGGGGCCTACGAGCAGTACTTC CASSTLGSSGAYEQYF
NA TRBJ1-5 TRBD1 TRBV4-1 TGCGCCAGCAGCCAAGATTCAGGGGGGCATCAGCCCCAGCATTTT CASSQDSGGHQPQHF
few TRBJ1-5 NA TRBV28 TGTGCCAGCACCAACACGTACCGGGGCAATCAGCCCCAGCATTTT CASTNTYRGNQPQHF
NA TRBJ2-7 TRBD2 TRBV7-8 TGTGCCAGCAGCTTAAGCGGGACTGCTTGGTACGAGCAGTACTTC CASSLSGTAWYEQYF
NA TRBJ2-2 NA TRBV11-3 TGTGCCAGCAGCTTAGTGGTTGCCGGGGAGCTGTTTTTT CASSLVVAGELFF
once TRBJ2-7 TRBD1 TRBV20-1 TGCAGTGCTCACAGGGGTGGGAACGAGCAGTACTTC CSAHRGGNEQYF